The sequence of this TCR beta chain was determined in a study of CD8 T cells in Susac syndrome. Sequencing of TCR beta was performed on blood CD8+ T cells and on blood CD4+ T cells. Matching for age and sex applied to the controls, who were healthy donors. Random hexamers primed reverse transcription of roughly 0.5 to 1 ug RNA. Across 54 Vbeta and 13 Jbeta, immunoSEQ multiplex PCR amplified TCR beta CDR3. TCRdb processed the immunoSEQ multiplex PCR reads anew with MiXCR; each CDR3 protein has one entry. This sample carries about 160,000 distinct CDR3 sequences, about 91% of them seen once, and the ten largest clones take roughly 0.08%. Trimming stripped 6 bases from V and 0 bases from J, with 3 bases between. The CDR3 consists of 13 residues. CDR1 LGHNT and CDR2 FRNRAP come from the germline V gene.

The specimen was CD4+ T cells from PBMCs. V and J are TRBV12-5 and TRBJ2-6; D remains ambiguous. The clonotype comes from a human donor in good health. In DNA form, the CDR3 reads TGTGCTAGTGGCATCTCTGGGGCCAACGTCCTGACTTTC. Translated: CASGISGANVLTF.